The rows below give T cell receptor beta chains drawn from one sample of a study of monozygotic twins with inflammatory bowel disease. TCRdb reanalyzed the 5' RACE reads, giving one entry per CDR3 protein sequence and no DNA. This repertoire includes 350,000 to 500,000 distinct CDR3 sequences. Source material: blood. These receptors originate from a human donor with ulcerative colitis or Crohn's disease, or a healthy co-twin of an affected twin (not recorded which). The CDR3 runs from the conserved cysteine through the conserved F or W.

>TRBJ1-4|14|TRBV3-1
CASREFSGSEKLFF
>TRBJ2-7|15|TRBV20-1
CSAKAPSGQLYEQYF
>TRBJ2-3|14|TRBV7-9
CASSQDTDTDTQYF
>TRBJ2-1|11|TRBV19
CAGGTGNEQFF
>TRBJ2-7|16|TRBV3-1
CASSPRTSGTPYEQYF
>TRBJ2-5|15|TRBV2
CASRDDNSGEETQYF
>TRBJ1-5|15|TRBV6-1
CASSMTGVGNQPQHF
>TRBJ2-3|13|TRBV5-1
CASSPGHTDTQYF
>TRBJ2-3|16|TRBV6-4
CASSDGKGWPQDTQYF
>TRBJ2-3|16|TRBV20-1
CSARVSASGSTDTQYF
>TRBJ2-7|12|TRBV4-1
CASSSDSLEQYF
>TRBJ2-5|13|TRBV18
CASSRMIQETQYF